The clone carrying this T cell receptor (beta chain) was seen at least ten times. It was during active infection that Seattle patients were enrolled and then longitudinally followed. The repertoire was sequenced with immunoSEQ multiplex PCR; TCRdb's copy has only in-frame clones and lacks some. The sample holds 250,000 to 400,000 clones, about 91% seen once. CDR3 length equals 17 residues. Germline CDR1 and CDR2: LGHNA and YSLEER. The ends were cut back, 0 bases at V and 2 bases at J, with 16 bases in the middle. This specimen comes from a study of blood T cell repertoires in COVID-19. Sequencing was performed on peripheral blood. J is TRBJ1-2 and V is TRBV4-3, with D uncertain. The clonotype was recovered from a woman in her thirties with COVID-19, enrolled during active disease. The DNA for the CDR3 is TGCGCCAGCAGCCAAGATCCGGGGTCCGCATCCAACTATGGCTACACCTTC. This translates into CASSQDPGSASNYGYTF.